The entry that follows covers one T cell receptor (beta chain) sequence. This clone came up a few times. The specificity of this receptor is unknown. No qualities accompany the bases; no much larger clone lies one base away. The source of the sample is a study of cytomegalovirus exposure and HLA in healthy donors (dated by TCRdb to 2016 to 2017). Describing the broader study: An earlier analysis of some 550 of the donors reported 250 to 300 Gb of sequence data and some 100 million unique TCR beta sequences from approximately 180 million T cells. Approximately 300 gigabases of sequencing data and 91 million or so unique TCR sequences made up an early release that covered 640 HLA-typed donors. The genetic ancestry cluster associated with self-reported Caucasian donors included 81% of the 398 genotyped donors. The study aimed to test whether signatures of past pathogen exposure could be identified by cataloging public T cell receptors. The study used immunosequencing to profile the T cell repertoires of 666 subjects and linked those repertoires to cytomegalovirus serostatus. Along with the approximately 600-subject first cohort, a separate validation cohort of over a hundred different subjects was used. The study combined high-throughput TCR immunosequencing, statistical association of individual TCRs with disease status, and machine learning to predict cytomegalovirus infection status. A later analysis re-examined previously published TCR beta repertoires from roughly 720 donors and added high-resolution HLA genotyping to investigate patterns of TCR occurrence. Rather than using new phenotypic data, the later analysis identified candidate immune exposures from TCR beta sequences and from how often those sequences occurred across donors. An earlier analysis of around 540 of the donors applied high-throughput TCR beta sequencing to assess whether each TCR beta V gene segment acted as functional or pseudogenic. Alongside the repertoire data, information on donor age, sex, ethnicity and CMV serostatus was compiled. A later genetic analysis used genome-wide SNP genotypes for about three fifths of the 666 donors, treating that subset as a discovery cohort. Every discovery cohort repertoire had been produced on one sequencing platform. HLA typing covered class I and class II loci at four-digit resolution. Typing coverage varied by locus: roughly 629-630 donors for A, B, C, DRB1 and DQB1; some 520 for DQA1; approximately 610 for DPA1; 450 to 480 for DPB1. Roughly five DR-DQ haplotypes were treated as single units for association and clustering because of strong linkage in the cohort. On average, roughly 240,000 unique TCR beta nucleotide sequences were sequenced per donor among some 430 genotyped donors of the cohort, with 15% to 20% of those sequences being non-productive.

Library method: the immunoSEQ multiplex PCR assay. For the multiplex PCR, a mixture combining 60 forward primers for TCR Vbeta segments and 13 reverse primers for TCR Jbeta segments was used. The CDR3 region of rearranged TCR beta genes was amplified from genomic DNA by a multiplex PCR assay. Amplified TCR beta libraries were sequenced as 87-base-pair reads on the Illumina HiSeq System. Under the source paper's analysis protocol: In a later analysis, about 80 million unique TCR beta chains were counted across the 500 to 850 repertoires, and about 10 million of these chains were shared by at least two donors. A nearest-neighbor algorithm error-corrected the raw reads and collapsed the reads into unique sequences, merging closely related sequences to remove PCR and sequencing errors. V, D and J gene segments were assigned by aligning CDR3 sequences to IMGT reference sequences. For a sequence to be retained, at least a six-nucleotide match to both a V gene segment and a J gene segment was required. A rearrangement counted as productive if the CDR3 had no stop codons and remained in frame with V and J, and every other rearrangement counted as non-productive. CDR3 was defined by IMGT convention, running from the second conserved V-encoded cysteine to the conserved J-encoded phenylalanine. In an earlier analysis of more than 550 of the donors, sequences lacking an unambiguous match to a single V gene segment were excluded. In an earlier analysis of a few hundred of the donors, V segments were called functional above 56.7% productive rearrangements and were called segregating when the between-donor standard deviation exceeded 5%. A statistical classification framework was built for diagnosing cytomegalovirus status from the catalog of TCR beta chain sequences. In a later analysis, V and J genes were assigned by comparing TCR nucleotide sequences against IMGT/GENE-DB human TR gene sequences. A later analysis assigned CDR3 sequences and most-parsimonious VDJ recombination scenarios with the TCRdist pipeline. In a later analysis, every TCR beta chain was defined by the combination of its CDR3 amino acid sequence and its V-gene family, and reads without a unique V-gene family were dropped. A later analysis removed roughly 590 highly shared, low-generation-probability nucleotide sequences to deal with suspected cross-contamination and a sequencing artifact. A later analysis calculated a clonal expansion index for each public chain from normalized within-repertoire ranks of inferred template counts. A later analysis computed generation probabilities with a VDJ recombination model fitted to out-of-frame rearrangements, and checked the results against IGoR. In a later analysis, TCR-TCR, TCR-HLA and TCR-CMV co-occurrence was scored with hypergeometric tests, and a repertoire-size bias correction was applied to TCR pairs. A later analysis estimated false discovery rates by permuting HLA or CMV assignments 20 times. In a later analysis, co-occurring TCRs were grouped using DBSCAN, and TCRdist sequence similarity was added for clustering within HLA-allele-positive subsets. Co-occurrence clustering excluded repertoires with fewer than 30,000 or more than 120,000 public chains, plus five with anomalous nucleotide sharing. The table was pulled from immuneACCESS by TCRdb, which kept in-frame rearrangements only. Such tables lose some clones; where checked, under half of the loss comes from unresolved V genes, and the rest has no known cause. V and J calls plus clone size are reproduced from that table; the DNA served to infer D and trimming. The sample profile shows 180,000 or so clones; 79% of them were found once. The top ten clonotypes cover approximately 2.1% of the sample.

The cohort consisted of approximately 670 healthy bone marrow donors. At the time of sampling, every cohort member was nominally healthy, though immune exposures that went unrecorded were likely present. The donor tested CMV seronegative and was one of the 352 seronegative cohort members. A peripheral blood sample was provided by each donor, and peripheral blood mononuclear cells were used for TCR beta sequencing. Genomic DNA was extracted from the blood cell samples with the Qiagen DNeasy Blood Extraction Kit. Reading from cysteine to phenylalanine, the CDR3 counts 16 amino acids. This entry keeps only the CDR3 DNA: 48 bases, framed from base 1. V sheds 2 bases and J sheds 1 base, leaving 14 bases between their ends. Reading the germline V gene gives CDR1 MNHEY and CDR2 SVGAGI. General conclusions and limits of the study: The classifier was reported to diagnose cytomegalovirus status with high specificity and sensitivity in both the original and validation cohorts. A total of fewer than 200 TCR beta chains were listed by the study as associated with cytomegalovirus. In an earlier analysis of several hundred of the donors, most TCR beta V segments were observed in productive rearrangements about 90% or about 30% of the time, broadly matching IMGT annotations. Immune exposure information for the cohort was limited to CMV serostatus. Presence/absence analyses assumed roughly uniform sequencing depth across donors, an assumption that may not hold. Assigning TCR associations to individual alleles was difficult when HLA alleles, especially DR and DQ, strongly co-occurred. The 87-base-pair reads could not distinguish some IMGT-functional V segments, including TRBV6-2 and TRBV6-3, so those segments were excluded. Specific HLA alleles were associated with more than 15,000 TCR beta sequences at a false discovery rate of 0.05 in a later analysis. Approximately 18 rarely observed V segments, including chromosome 9 orphons, were excluded from the earlier analysis of a few hundred of the donors because counts were too low. A later genetic analysis reported fewer N-insertions in productive TCRs among donors in an Asian-associated ancestry cluster than the approximately 670-donor mean. Several of the top co-occurrence clusters appeared to be linked to parvovirus B19, influenza, CMV and Epstein-Barr virus, according to a later analysis. A further reported finding was that TCR beta sequences accurately predicted the HLA-A and HLA-B alleles for most subjects in the first cohort. Because HLA typing was missing for some donors at each locus, association tests included only the typed subset. In a later analysis, most CMV-associated TCR beta chains were found to appear HLA-restricted, with HLA associations seemingly driven largely by CMV exposure. In vitro tests confirmed that a few of the cytomegalovirus-associated TCR beta chains recognize cytomegalovirus antigens. In a later analysis, TCR association rates were found to vary across HLA loci, with the most associated TCRs seen for DRB1 alleles and the fewest for HLA-C alleles. A cluster of highly shared sequence variants was judged likely to represent a technical artifact of the sequencing pipeline. While some public TCRs were present in many individuals, most TCR sequences turned up only very rarely across donors. The authors suggested that the approach could potentially be generalized to other disease states and immunological phenotypes. The cohort was sequenced for TCR beta chains only, and without alpha or paired-chain data the features that could be detected were limited. In a later genetic analysis, a missense DCLRE1C variant was associated with V-gene and J-gene trimming of TCR beta chains, and the association was replicated in an independent cohort. Linkage disequilibrium might explain the correlated functional status among segregating V segments, but an unknown experimental factor could not be excluded. Compared with equally common non-associated chains, HLA-associated TCR beta chains in a later analysis were more clonally expanded and had lower generation probabilities.

Here the chain combines TRBV6-5 and TRBJ1-1; TRBD1 might be the D gene, on 6 matching bases. Sequencing used PBMCs. The sequence derives from a woman between 45 and 60 years old in good health and CMV-seronegative. The CDR3 sequence is CASSYTFLGGNTEAFF. The nucleotide sequence is TGTGCCAGCAGTTACACCTTCCTAGGGGGGAACACTGAAGCTTTCTTT.